Listed below are T cell receptor beta chains from one sample, sequenced in a study of blood T cell repertoires in COVID-19. Here immunoSEQ multiplex PCR was the method, and the copy in TCRdb shows in-frame clones only, minus some. This repertoire shows hundreds of thousands of clones, 90% to 95% found once; its top ten account for over 0.75%. Sequencing used peripheral blood. The receptors derive from a man aged 55 to 70 with COVID-19, enrolled during active disease. Each CDR3 is given with its conserved first and last residue. Each record gives: V gene, clone size, J gene, D gene, CDR3 DNA, CDR3 protein. The D gene is left open where the match is weak. A row's size may be missing; if present it is once, few, many or a size class.

TRBV28	once	TRBJ2-7	TRBD2	TGTGCCAGCAGTCCGGAGACTAGCGGGAGCCACGAGCAGTACTTC	CASSPETSGSHEQYF
TRBV2	.	TRBJ2-5	TRBD1	TGTGCCGGCTCCGGGGGCCAGGGGGCGCAAGAGACCCAGTACTTC	CAGSGGQGAQETQYF
TRBV18	.	TRBJ2-7	.	TGTGCCAGCTCACCTCCGGGGATAGCTTACGAGCAGTACTTC	CASSPPGIAYEQYF
TRBV18	.	TRBJ2-1	TRBD1	TGTGCCAGCTCATCCCGCACAGGGGACCCGAACAATGAGCAGTTCTTC	CASSSRTGDPNNEQFF
TRBV11-2	.	TRBJ2-7	TRBD1	TGTGCCAGCAGCACCGGGACAGGGGTGTCCGAGCAGTACTTC	CASSTGTGVSEQYF
TRBV14	.	TRBJ2-1	TRBD2	TGTGCCAGCAGCCAAGATACGTTCGCACTAGCGGGCCTCAATGAGCAGTTCTTC	CASSQDTFALAGLNEQFF
TRBV2	.	TRBJ1-1	.	TGTGCCAGCAGTGAAGTATGGCAGGGGACCACTGAAGCTTTCTTT	CASSEVWQGTTEAFF
TRBV2	.	TRBJ1-2	.	TGTGCCAGCAGCGTCCGGACTGGGGAGTTTGGCTACACCTTC	CASSVRTGEFGYTF
TRBV5-1	.	TRBJ2-3	TRBD2	TGCGCCAGCGGGGGAGGCGGGGGAACAGATACGCAGTATTTT	CASGGGGGTDTQYF
TRBV5-1	.	TRBJ1-1	TRBD1	TGCGCCAGCAGCGGCGACAGGGGGGAGAACACTGAAGCTTTCTTT	CASSGDRGENTEAFF
TRBV7-3	.	TRBJ1-1	TRBD1	TGTGCCAGCAGCCCGGACAGGGGGAACACTGAAGCTTTCTTT	CASSPDRGNTEAFF
TRBV10-3	.	TRBJ2-7	.	TGTGCCATCAGGGACAACTCCTACGAGCAGTACTTC	CAIRDNSYEQYF
TRBV30	.	TRBJ2-7	.	TGTGCCTGGAGAAACCTCGGACAGTATTACGAGCAGTACTTC	CAWRNLGQYYEQYF
TRBV5-6	.	TRBJ2-7	.	TGTGCCAGCAGCTTGCCCCGGGTCGGAACGAGCTCCTACGAGCAGTACTTC	CASSLPRVGTSSYEQYF
TRBV5-4	.	TRBJ2-3	TRBD2	TGTGCCAGCAGCCCGACTAGCGGAGCTAGCACAGATACGCAGTATTTT	CASSPTSGASTDTQYF
TRBV19	.	TRBJ1-1	.	TGTGCCAGTAGTATCGCGCCGGGAATGAGCACTGAAGCTTTCTTT	CASSIAPGMSTEAFF
TRBV7-2	.	TRBJ2-7	TRBD1	TGTGCCAGCAGCTTTGGGGACAGGGTGGCCCACGAGCAGTACTTC	CASSFGDRVAHEQYF
TRBV30	once	TRBJ2-7	TRBD2	TGTGCCTGGAGTGTACGGAGGCTAGCGGTCTCCTACGAGCAGTACTTC	CAWSVRRLAVSYEQYF
TRBV28	.	TRBJ2-7	TRBD1	TGTGCCAGCAGTTCCGGGACAGGGGGCGGGTACGAGCAGTACTTC	CASSSGTGGGYEQYF
TRBV2	.	TRBJ2-1	.	TGTGCCAGCAGGAGGGACAACTACAATGAGCAGTTCTTC	CASRRDNYNEQFF
TRBV6-6	.	TRBJ1-2	TRBD1	TGTGCCAGCAGGACAAAGACAGGGGGACATGGCTACACCTTC	CASRTKTGGHGYTF
TRBV28	.	TRBJ1-4	.	TGTGCCAGCAGTTTATCCCGGAGGAATGAAAAACTGTTTTTT	CASSLSRRNEKLFF
TRBV14	once	TRBJ2-2	TRBD2	TGTGCCAGCAGCCAGACCCATAAAAGACTAGCGGGAGGGACCGGGGAGCTGTTTTTT	CASSQTHKRLAGGTGELFF
TRBV10-3	.	TRBJ2-3	.	TGTGCCATCAGCCGGGGACACCGAAGCACAGATACGCAGTATTTT	CAISRGHRSTDTQYF
TRBV11-2	.	TRBJ1-1	.	TGTGCCAGCAGCTTAGGCCCCCAGGGCGCGAACACTGAAGCTTTCTTT	CASSLGPQGANTEAFF
TRBV5-1	.	TRBJ2-7	TRBD2	TGCGCCAGCAGCTTGCGGCGGGAGTCCCACGAGCAGTACTTC	CASSLRRESHEQYF
TRBV30	.	TRBJ1-2	.	TGTGCCTGGAGCCCGCAGGGTTGGCATGGCTACACCTTC	CAWSPQGWHGYTF
TRBV28	once	TRBJ2-7	TRBD2	TGTGCCAGCAGACTCCCAGATGGGGGGGGACACGAGCAGTACTTC	CASRLPDGGGHEQYF
TRBV10-3	.	TRBJ2-7	TRBD2	TGTGCCATCAGTGAGTCGGCTAGCGGGTCCTCCTACGAGCAGTACTTC	CAISESASGSSYEQYF
TRBV28	.	TRBJ2-6	.	TGTGCCAGCAGTCTACAGGGTGCTGGGGCCAACGTCCTGACTTTC	CASSLQGAGANVLTF
TRBV5-1	.	TRBJ2-2	TRBD2	TGCGCCAGCAGACGAGGAGGGACTAGCGGGAGTGGGACCGGGGAGCTGTTTTTT	CASRRGGTSGSGTGELFF
TRBV9	.	TRBJ2-7	TRBD1	TGTGCCAGCAGCGTAGGTGGGACAGGGAACTACGAGCAGTACTTC	CASSVGGTGNYEQYF
TRBV19	.	TRBJ1-2	TRBD1	TGTGCCAGTAGTGACAGGGCCTCGGATGGCTACACCTTC	CASSDRASDGYTF
TRBV28	.	TRBJ1-2	TRBD1	TGTGCCACAGGACAGGGCGTCTATGGCTACACCTTC	CATGQGVYGYTF
TRBV7-8	.	TRBJ2-5	.	TGTGCCAGCAGCTTAGGTTACAGAAGGCAGGGTCAGACCCAGTACTTC	CASSLGYRRQGQTQYF
TRBV27	once	TRBJ2-2	TRBD1	TGTGCCAGCAGGATGGGACAGGAAAACACCGGGGAGCTGTTTTTT	CASRMGQENTGELFF